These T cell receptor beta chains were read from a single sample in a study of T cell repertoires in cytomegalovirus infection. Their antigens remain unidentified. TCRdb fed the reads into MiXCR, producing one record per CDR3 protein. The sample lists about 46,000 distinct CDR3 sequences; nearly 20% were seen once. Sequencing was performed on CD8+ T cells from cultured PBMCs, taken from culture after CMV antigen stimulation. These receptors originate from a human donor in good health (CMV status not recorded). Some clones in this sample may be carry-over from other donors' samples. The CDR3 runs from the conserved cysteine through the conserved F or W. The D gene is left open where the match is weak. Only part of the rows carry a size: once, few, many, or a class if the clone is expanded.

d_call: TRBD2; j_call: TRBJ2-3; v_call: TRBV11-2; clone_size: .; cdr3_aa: CASSPTSSDTQYF; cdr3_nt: TGTGCCAGCAGCCCGACTAGCTCAGATACGCAGTATTTT
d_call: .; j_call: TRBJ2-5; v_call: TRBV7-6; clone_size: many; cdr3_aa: CASSLEGEVETQYF; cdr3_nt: TGTGCCAGCAGCTTAGAAGGGGAGGTGGAGACCCAGTACTTC
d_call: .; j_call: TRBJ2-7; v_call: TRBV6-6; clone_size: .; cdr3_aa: CASSYSAVPSYEQYF; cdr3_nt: TGTGCCAGCAGTTACTCGGCAGTCCCCTCCTACGAGCAGTACTTC
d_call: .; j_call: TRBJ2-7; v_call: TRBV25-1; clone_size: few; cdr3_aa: CASSDQVTYEQYF; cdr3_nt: TGTGCCAGCAGTGACCAGGTAACCTACGAGCAGTACTTC
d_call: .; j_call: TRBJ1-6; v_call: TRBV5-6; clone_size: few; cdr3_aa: CASSLGQSSSYNSPLHF; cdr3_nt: TGTGCCAGCAGCTTGGGCCAGTCGAGCTCCTATAATTCACCCCTCCACTTT
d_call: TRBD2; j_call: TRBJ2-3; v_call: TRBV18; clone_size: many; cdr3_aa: CASSEGALLAGVGTDTQYF; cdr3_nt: TGTGCCAGCTCCGAGGGGGCTCTACTAGCGGGAGTTGGCACAGATACGCAGTATTTT
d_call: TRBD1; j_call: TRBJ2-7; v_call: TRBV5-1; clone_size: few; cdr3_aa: CASSFGQGEVTYEQYF; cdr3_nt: TGCGCCAGCAGCTTTGGACAGGGAGAGGTTACGTACGAGCAGTACTTC
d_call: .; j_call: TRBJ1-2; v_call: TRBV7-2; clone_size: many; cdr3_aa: CASSSLVYYGYTF; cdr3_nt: TGTGCCAGCAGCTCCCTTGTATACTATGGCTACACCTTC
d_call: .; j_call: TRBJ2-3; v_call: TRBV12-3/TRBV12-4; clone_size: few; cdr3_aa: CASSSPSSGGTQYF; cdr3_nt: TGTGCCAGCAGTTCCCCCTCGAGTGGAGGGACGCAGTATTTT
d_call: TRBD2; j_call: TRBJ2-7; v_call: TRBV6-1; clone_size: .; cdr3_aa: CASSEETSGSHEQYF; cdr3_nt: TGTGCCAGCAGTGAAGAGACTAGCGGGAGTCACGAGCAGTACTTC
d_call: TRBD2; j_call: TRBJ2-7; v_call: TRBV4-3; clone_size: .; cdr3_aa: CASSQGQRGSFEQYF; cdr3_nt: TGCGCCAGCAGCCAAGGGCAGCGGGGGTCTTTCGAGCAGTACTTC
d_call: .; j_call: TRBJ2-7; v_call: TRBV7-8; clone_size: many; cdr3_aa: CASSVGGTYEQYF; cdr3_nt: TGTGCCAGCAGCGTCGGCGGAACCTACGAGCAGTACTTC
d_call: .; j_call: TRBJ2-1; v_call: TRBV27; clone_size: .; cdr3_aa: CASSSTGSIPRNEQFF; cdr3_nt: TGTGCCAGCAGTAGCACAGGGTCGATACCCCGAAATGAGCAGTTCTTC
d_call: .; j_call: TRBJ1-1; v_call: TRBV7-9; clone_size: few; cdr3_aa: CASSRDPQNTEAFF; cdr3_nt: TGTGCCAGCAGCCGGGACCCCCAGAACACTGAAGCTTTCTTT
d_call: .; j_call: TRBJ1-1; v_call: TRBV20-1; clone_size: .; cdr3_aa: CSARGTSGEHTEAFF; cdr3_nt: TGCAGTGCTAGAGGGACTTCAGGGGAACACACTGAAGCTTTCTTT
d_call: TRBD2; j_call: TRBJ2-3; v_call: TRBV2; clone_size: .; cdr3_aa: CASRGTSGGAIDLYF; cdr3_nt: TGTGCCAGCAGGGGGACTAGCGGGGGGGCTATCGACCTCTATTTT
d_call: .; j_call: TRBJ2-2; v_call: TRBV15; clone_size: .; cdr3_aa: CATSRDIGTGELFF; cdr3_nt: TGTGCCACCAGCAGAGATATAGGGACCGGGGAGCTGTTTTTT